Following are 25 T cell receptor beta chains from one sample sequenced in a study of cytomegalovirus exposure and HLA in healthy donors. Vbeta (60) and Jbeta (13) primers were used in the PCR. Sequencing used immunoSEQ multiplex PCR; TCRdb keeps in-frame clones, though not all of them. The sample lists around 200,000 clones, roughly four fifths occurring once. What was sequenced was PBMCs. The source of these receptors is a girl under 18 in good health and CMV-seronegative.

The gene calls are TRBV27 and TRBJ1-6; D not certain. This CDR3 has 13 amino acids. V was pared by 4 bases and J by 9 bases, with 10 bases between. The germline gives CDR1 MNHEY, CDR2 SMNVEV (reference sequence). The CDR3 DNA is TGTGCCAGCAGTTACCAAGCGGGTTCACCCCTCCACTTT. Its protein is CASSYQAGSPLHF.

This clone was counted a few times. The chain has TRBV5-4 and TRBJ1-3; no firm D call. CDR1 SGHNT and CDR2 YYREEE come from the germline V gene (reference sequence). V dropped 4 bases and J dropped 0 bases, with 11 bases sitting between them. This CDR3 has 15 amino acids. The CDR3 coding sequence is TGTGCCAGCAGCCCCCGAGATAGCTCTGGAAACACCATATATTTT. The encoded protein is CASSPRDSSGNTIYF.

The chain links TRBV6-5 to TRBJ2-1; 7 positions agree with TRBD1. This CDR3 region has 16 residues. V lost 2 bases to trimming and J lost 5 bases; unmatched junction nucleotides: 9. Germline V lookup: CDR1 MNHEY, CDR2 SVGAGI. This CDR3 is CASSYDRDRLNNEQFF. As DNA, the CDR3 is TGTGCCAGCAGTTACGACCGGGACAGACTTAACAATGAGCAGTTCTTC.

V usage is TRBV9 and J usage is TRBJ2-7, with 9 nucleotides matching TRBD1. CDR3 length equals 15 residues. After removal of 0 bases from V and 3 bases from J, the junction contained 4 bases not matched to a gene. Germline CDR1 reads SGDLS; CDR2 reads YYNGEE. The CDR3 reads CASSVGPGQGYEQYF. CDR3 DNA: TGTGCCAGCAGCGTAGGTCCGGGACAGGGCTACGAGCAGTACTTC. Full variable domain (outside the CDR3, taken from reference TRBV9 and TRBJ2-7): DSGVTQTPKHLITATGQRVTLRCSPRSGDLSVYWYQQSLDQGLQFLIQYYNGEERAKGNILERFSAQQFPDLHSELNLSSLELGDSALYFCASSVGPGQGYEQYFGPGTRLTVT.

V and J are TRBV9 and TRBJ1-1, with 7 positions matching TRBD1. The CDR3 spans 13 residues. CDR1 and CDR2 (germline): SGDLS, YYNGEE. V shed 3 bases and J 8 bases; nucleotides not matched to a gene: 7. The CDR3 DNA reads as TGTGCCAGCAGCGCCGAACAGGGGATAGAAGCTTTCTTT. It specifies CASSAEQGIEAFF.

Details on this clone: An end of the junction differs from the germline gene, which may be a read error. The V call is TRBV7-9, the J call TRBJ1-1; 8 nucleotides align to TRBD1. CDR1 SEHNR and CDR2 FQNEAQ come from the germline V gene (reference sequence). This CDR3 has 15 residues. The CDR3 DNA sequence: TGTTCCAGCAGCTCCGGGACAGGCCGAAACACTGAAGCTTTCTTT. Translation: CSSSSGTGRNTEAFF.

The chain recombines TRBV7-3 with TRBJ2-1; D is unclear. Germline lookup yields CDR1 SGHTA and CDR2 FQGTGA. This CDR3 contains 13 residues. V was pared by 5 bases and J by 5 bases, with 10 bases between. The CDR3 spells CASSPAADNEQFF. As DNA, the CDR3 is TGTGCCAGCAGCCCCGCGGCTGACAATGAGCAGTTCTTC.

This clone has just one count. The genes are TRBV7-9 and TRBJ1-2; D unclear. The CDR3 extends over 16 amino acids. V lost 3 bases, J lost 2 bases, and 16 bases lay in between. The germline V gene encodes CDR1 SEHNR and CDR2 FQNEAQ (reference sequence). Written as DNA, the CDR3 is TGTGCCAGCAGCTTTGATATGGTACAGCAAAACTATGGCTACACCTTC. Translating it yields CASSFDMVQQNYGYTF.

J is TRBJ2-3 and V is TRBV7-3; TRBD2 aligns across 10 bases. The CDR3 has 18 amino acids. Germline assignment: CDR1 SGHTA and CDR2 FQGTGA. The J segment lost 0 bases and the V segment lost 2 bases, leaving 8 bases of the junction unmatched. CDR3 amino acids: CASSLLASGSPSTDTQYF. For the CDR3, the DNA is TGTGCCAGCAGCTTATTGGCTAGCGGGAGTCCTAGCACAGATACGCAGTATTTT.

The chain employs TRBV10-3 and TRBJ2-3; 13 bases fit TRBD2. CDR3 length: 15 residues. The junction had 0 bases not matched to a gene; V was cut back by 0 bases and J by 6 bases. CDR1 and CDR2 (germline): ENHRY, SYGVKD. The CDR3 DNA reads as TGTGCCATCAGTGAGTCGACTAGCGGGGGGGATACGCAGTATTTT. It is translated as CAISESTSGGDTQYF.

This chain uses TRBV19 with TRBJ2-3, with D possibly being TRBD2 (5 bases). Between the trimmed V and J ends, which lost 8 bases and 3 bases, there was a span of 15 bases. The germline gives CDR1 LNHDA, CDR2 SQIVND (reference sequence). This CDR3 is 14 amino acids long. The CDR3 nucleotides are TGTGCCAGTTCTACACCCCGGAGGACAGATACGCAGTATTTT. Protein: CASSTPRRTDTQYF. The variable domain in full, with the rest retrieved from reference TRBV19 and TRBJ2-3, is DGGITQSPKYLFRKEGQNVTLSCEQNLNHDAMYWYRQDPGQGLRLIYYSQIVNDFQKGDIAEGYSVSREKKESFPLTVTSAQKNPTAFYLCASSTPRRTDTQYFGPGTRLTVL.

With respect to this clone: Its ends do not fully match the called genes, so a read error is possible. The chain couples TRBV30 to TRBJ2-1; 9 positions match TRBD2. Germline V gene sequence: CDR1 GTSNPN, CDR2 SVGIG (reference sequence). The CDR3 consists of 13 residues. CDR3 nucleotides: TGTGCCTGTCGGAAGACTAGCGGAGCGGCATCCGTCTTC. It translates to CACRKTSGAASVF.

This clone has just a few counts. The rearrangement links TRBV5-1 to TRBJ1-1; D might be TRBD1 (6 bases). The CDR3 sequence is 15 residues long. The germline V gene encodes CDR1 SGHRS and CDR2 YFSETQ. Trimming pared 3 bases from V and 3 bases from J, leaving 15 bases between. DNA for the CDR3: TGCGCCAGCAGCTCTAGGGGGGGTCGGTACACTGAAGCTTTCTTT. Translating it yields CASSSRGGRYTEAFF. Full variable domain (outside the CDR3, taken from reference TRBV5-1 and TRBJ1-1): KAGVTQTPRYLIKTRGQQVTLSCSPISGHRSVSWYQQTPGQGLQFLFEYFSETQRNKGNFPGRFSGRQFSNSRSEMNVSTLELGDSALYLCASSSRGGRYTEAFFGQGTRLTVV.

The V and J genes are TRBV27 and TRBJ2-1; 14 positions agree with TRBD2. There are 16 residues in the CDR3. Germline lookup yields CDR1 MNHEY and CDR2 SMNVEV (reference sequence). V shed 6 bases and J 9 bases; nucleotides not matched to a gene: 10. Here the CDR3 reads CASRRGGTSGSGEQFF. For the CDR3, the DNA is TGTGCCAGCAGAAGGGGGGGGACTAGCGGGAGCGGTGAGCAGTTCTTC.

This chain uses TRBV27 with TRBJ1-2, with TRBD1 as a possible D gene (6 bases). In germline, CDR1 is MNHEY, CDR2 SMNVEV (reference sequence). CDR3 length equals 13 residues. With 3 bases removed from V and 7 bases from J, the gap between germline ends came to 12 bases. The CDR3 loop is CASSFTGYGGYTF. CDR3 in DNA: TGTGCCAGCAGTTTCACAGGGTATGGTGGCTACACCTTC.

V is TRBV7-9 and J is TRBJ1-5, with D tentatively TRBD1 (5 bases). The V end lost 7 bases, the J end lost 5 bases, and 12 bases lay between the germline ends. The CDR3 length is 13 residues. Germline assignment: CDR1 SEHNR and CDR2 FQNEAQ (reference sequence). CDR3: CASTKGFDQPQHF. For the CDR3, the DNA is TGTGCCAGCACAAAGGGGTTTGATCAGCCCCAGCATTTT.

The chain links TRBV7-6 to TRBJ2-5, with no clear D. CDR3 length equals 15 residues. CDR1 is SGHVS and CDR2 is FNYEAQ in the germline V gene. Between the trimmed V and J ends, which lost 1 base and 2 bases, there was a span of 11 bases. For the CDR3, the DNA is TGTGCCAGCAGCTTAGAATTGAGGATACAAGAGACCCAGTACTTC. This sequence encodes CASSLELRIQETQYF.

The chain couples TRBV6-6 to TRBJ1-6; 8 positions match TRBD1. The CDR3 runs 15 residues. Germline trimming cut 6 bases from V and 8 bases from J; bases unmatched to any gene: 9. Germline values: CDR1 MNHNY, CDR2 SVGAGI (reference sequence). CDR3 residues: CASSLGTGGHSPLHF. DNA of the CDR3: TGTGCCAGCAGCCTCGGGACAGGCGGACATTCACCCCTCCACTTT.

Only one count was recorded for this clone. The CDR3 here is CASSLAGVNYGYTF. In DNA, the CDR3 is TGTGCCAGCAGCTTAGCGGGAGTTAACTATGGCTACACCTTC. The chain uses TRBV7-8 and TRBJ1-2, with no clear D. The CDR3 totals 14 residues. The V end lost 0 bases, the J end lost 1 base, and 6 bases lay between the germline ends. Germline V gene sequence: CDR1 SGHVS, CDR2 FQNEAQ.

The chain recombines TRBV27 with TRBJ1-2; D remains unclear. This CDR3 contains 15 residues. Germline values: CDR1 MNHEY, CDR2 SMNVEV (reference sequence). The V gene lost 3 bases and the J gene lost 7 bases, with 18 bases spanning the gap. The CDR3 loop reads CASSLNSLSPTGYTF. CDR3 coding DNA: TGTGCCAGCAGTTTGAACAGTCTCTCTCCAACTGGCTACACCTTC.

The chain is built from TRBV9 and TRBJ2-1, with D maybe TRBD2 (7 bases). V was trimmed by 3 bases and J by 5 bases, leaving 18 bases between them. Germline V gene data show CDR1 as SGDLS and CDR2 as YYNGEE. The CDR3 extends over 16 amino acids. DNA for the CDR3: TGTGCCAGCAGCGCCACCCTGGCGGGGGCCAACAATGAGCAGTTCTTC. Translated, it gives CASSATLAGANNEQFF.

CDR3 nucleotides: TGTGCCAGCAGCTTTAACAGGGGGGGCACTGAAGCTTTCTTT. This encodes CASSFNRGGTEAFF. The genes are TRBV5-4 and TRBJ1-1; 8 nucleotides line up with TRBD1. The V gene's germline CDR1 is SGHNT and CDR2 YYREEE (reference sequence). The CDR3 has 14 residues. J gave up 4 bases and V 2 bases, and 4 bases lay outside the gene matches.

The CDR3 loop is CASSLLLQSTDTQYF. The DNA of the CDR3 is TGCGCCAGCAGCCTATTGTTACAGAGCACAGATACGCAGTATTTT. J is TRBJ2-3 and V is TRBV4-3, with D unresolved. Per germline, CDR1 LGHNA and CDR2 YSLEER. The CDR3 has 15 residues. Trimming cost V 4 bases and J 0 bases, with 11 bases left between them.

The chain employs TRBV28 and TRBJ1-2, with D hard to call. Germline-derived CDR1 and CDR2 are MDHEN and SYDVKM. The CDR3 length is 13 residues. Deletions cut 3 bases from V and 5 bases from J, with 10 bases between. The CDR3 here is CASSLSGEYGYTF. DNA of the CDR3: TGTGCCAGCAGTTTGTCCGGAGAATATGGCTACACCTTC.

This clone was found a few times. The V gene is TRBV5-6, the J gene TRBJ1-1; possibly TRBD1 for D (6 bases). Trimming took off 2 bases at V and 1 base at J, with 6 bases between the two ends. This CDR3 region has 13 residues. Looked up from germline, CDR1 is SGHDT and CDR2 is YYEEEE. The CDR3 region has the DNA TGTGCCAGCAGCTTACAGGGGAACACTGAAGCTTTCTTT. Residues: CASSLQGNTEAFF.